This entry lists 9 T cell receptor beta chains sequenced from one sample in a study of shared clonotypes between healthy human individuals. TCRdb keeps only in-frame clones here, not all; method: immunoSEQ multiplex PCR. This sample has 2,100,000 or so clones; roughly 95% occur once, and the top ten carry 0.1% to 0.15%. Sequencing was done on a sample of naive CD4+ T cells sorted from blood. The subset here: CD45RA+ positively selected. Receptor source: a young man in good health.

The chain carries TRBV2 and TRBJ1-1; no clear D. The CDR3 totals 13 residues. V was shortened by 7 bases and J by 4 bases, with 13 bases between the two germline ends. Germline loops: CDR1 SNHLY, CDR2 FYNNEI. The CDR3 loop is CASTEGWSTEAFF. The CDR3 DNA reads TGTGCCAGCACTGAGGGCTGGAGCACTGAAGCTTTCTTT.

The chain's CDR3 is CALALGSGNTIYF. CDR3 in DNA: TGTGCCTTAGCCCTGGGCTCTGGAAACACCATATATTTT. This sequence joins TRBV30 and TRBJ1-3; D is undetermined. This CDR3 region has 13 residues. With 7 bases removed from V and 0 bases from J, the gap between germline ends came to 10 bases. CDR1 is GTSNPN and CDR2 is SVGIG in the germline V gene (reference sequence).

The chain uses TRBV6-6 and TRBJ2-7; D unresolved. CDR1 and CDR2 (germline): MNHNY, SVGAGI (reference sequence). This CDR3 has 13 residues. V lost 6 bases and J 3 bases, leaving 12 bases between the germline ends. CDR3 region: CASSPSGRYEQYF. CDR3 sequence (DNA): TGTGCCAGCAGCCCTTCCGGGCGCTACGAGCAGTACTTC.

CDR3 loop: CASSLAGGLYEQFF. Here the CDR3 DNA reads TGTGCCAGCAGCCTAGCGGGGGGGCTCTATGAGCAGTTCTTC. The gene calls are TRBV27 and TRBJ2-1, with 12 bases that match TRBD2. Trimming removed 6 bases from V and 8 bases from J; junction bases left unmatched: 5. CDR3 length: 14 residues. Per germline, CDR1 MNHEY and CDR2 SMNVEV (reference sequence).

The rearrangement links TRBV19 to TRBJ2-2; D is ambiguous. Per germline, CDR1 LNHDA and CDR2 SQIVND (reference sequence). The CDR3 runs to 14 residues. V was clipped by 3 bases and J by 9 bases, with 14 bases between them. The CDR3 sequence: CASSIISQSRELFF. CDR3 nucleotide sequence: TGTGCCAGTAGTATCATTTCTCAATCAAGGGAGCTGTTTTTT.

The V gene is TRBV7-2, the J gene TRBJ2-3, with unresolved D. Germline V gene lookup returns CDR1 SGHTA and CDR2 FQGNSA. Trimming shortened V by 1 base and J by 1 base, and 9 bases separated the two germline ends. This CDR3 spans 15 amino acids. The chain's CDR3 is CASSLVSLGTDTQYF. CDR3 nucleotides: TGTGCCAGCAGCTTAGTTTCCCTTGGCACAGATACGCAGTATTTT.

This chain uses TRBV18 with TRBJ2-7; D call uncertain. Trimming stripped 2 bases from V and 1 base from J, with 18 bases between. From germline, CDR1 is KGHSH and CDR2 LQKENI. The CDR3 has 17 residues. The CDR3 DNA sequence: TGTGCCAGCTCACCATTGGCGAGCACAGAATTTTCCTACGAGCAGTACTTC. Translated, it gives CASSPLASTEFSYEQYF. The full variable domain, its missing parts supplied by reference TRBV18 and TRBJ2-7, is NAGVMQNPRHLVRRRGQEARLRCSPMKGHSHVYWYRQLPEEGLKFMVYLQKENIIDESGMPKERFSAEFPKEGPSILRIQQVVRGDSAAYFCASSPLASTEFSYEQYFGPGTRLTVT.

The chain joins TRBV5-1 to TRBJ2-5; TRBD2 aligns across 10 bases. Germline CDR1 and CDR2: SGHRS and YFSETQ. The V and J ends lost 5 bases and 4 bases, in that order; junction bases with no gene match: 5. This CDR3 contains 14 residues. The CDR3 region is CASRASGGGETQYF. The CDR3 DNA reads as TGCGCCAGCAGAGCTAGCGGGGGTGGAGAGACCCAGTACTTC. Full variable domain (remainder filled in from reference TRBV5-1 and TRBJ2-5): KAGVTQTPRYLIKTRGQQVTLSCSPISGHRSVSWYQQTPGQGLQFLFEYFSETQRNKGNFPGRFSGRQFSNSRSEMNVSTLELGDSALYLCASRASGGGETQYFGPGTRLLVL.

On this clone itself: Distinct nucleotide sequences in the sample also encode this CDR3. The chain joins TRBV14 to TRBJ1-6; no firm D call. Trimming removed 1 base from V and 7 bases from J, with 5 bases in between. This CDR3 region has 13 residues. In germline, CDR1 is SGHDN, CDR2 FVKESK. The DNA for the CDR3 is TGTGCCAGCAGCCAAGCGAGGAATTCACCCCTCCACTTT. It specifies CASSQARNSPLHF.